One T cell receptor beta chain is described in this entry. Its antigen is unknown. This sample stems from a study of response to subunit inactivated influenza vaccine. Germline lookup yields CDR1 MGHRA and CDR2 YSYEKL. Trimming took 1 base from V and 3 from J, leaving 6 bases between them. The CDR3 spans 13 residues. TCRdb reanalysed the RT-PCR reads using MiXCR and keeps one entry per CDR3 protein. In the table there are hundreds of thousands of distinct CDR3 sequences, around 16% of which are singletons. General study points: Authors suggested each seasonal flu vaccination may recruit only limited numbers of new T cells.

The input for sequencing was PBMCs from blood, taken 11 to 12 days after vaccination. The receptor was isolated from a man aged 50-60 years who received an inactivated influenza vaccine. This chain joins TRBV4-1 and TRBJ1-1; D not resolved. CDR3 in DNA: TGCGCCAGCAGCCAAGCCAGGCACACTGAAGCTTTCTTT. Protein product: CASSQARHTEAFF.